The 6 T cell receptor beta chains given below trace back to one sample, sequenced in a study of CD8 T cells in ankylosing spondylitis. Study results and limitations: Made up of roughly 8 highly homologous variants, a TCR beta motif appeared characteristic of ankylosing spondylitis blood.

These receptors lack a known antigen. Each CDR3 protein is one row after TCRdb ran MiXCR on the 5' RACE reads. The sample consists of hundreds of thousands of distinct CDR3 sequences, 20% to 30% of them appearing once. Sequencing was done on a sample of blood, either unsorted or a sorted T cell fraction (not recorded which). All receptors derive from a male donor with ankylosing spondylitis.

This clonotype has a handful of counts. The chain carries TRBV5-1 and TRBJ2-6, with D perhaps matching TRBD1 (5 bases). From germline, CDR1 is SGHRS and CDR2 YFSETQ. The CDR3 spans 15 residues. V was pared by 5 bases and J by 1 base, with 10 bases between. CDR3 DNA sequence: TGCGCCAGCAGTCCAGGGATTTCTGGGGCCAACGTCCTGACTTTC. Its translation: CASSPGISGANVLTF.

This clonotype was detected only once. The CDR3 DNA reads TGCAGTGCTAGAGATTTCATAGCGGGGGCTGAAACCCAGTACTTC. This sequence encodes CSARDFIAGAETQYF. The chain is built from TRBV20-1 and TRBJ2-5; 9 nucleotides align to TRBD2. Germline CDR1 is DFQATT and CDR2 is SNEGSKA (reference sequence). Unmatched junction bases numbered 10, after V lost 0 bases and J lost 8 bases. The CDR3 loop spans 15 amino acids.

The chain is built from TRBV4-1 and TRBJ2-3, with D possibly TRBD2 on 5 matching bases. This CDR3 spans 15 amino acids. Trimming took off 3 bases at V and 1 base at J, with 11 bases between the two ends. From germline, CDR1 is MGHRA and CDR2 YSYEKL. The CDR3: CASSHSGKGTDTQYF. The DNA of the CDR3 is TGCGCCAGCAGCCACTCCGGGAAAGGCACAGATACGCAGTATTTT.

The CDR3 spells CASSLAIPGGRNQPQHF. In nucleotides, the CDR3 is TGTGCCAGCAGCTTAGCTATTCCAGGGGGACGCAATCAGCCCCAGCATTTT. The rearrangement links TRBV7-8 to TRBJ1-5, with TRBD1 matching 7 bases. Per the germline V gene, CDR1 is SGHVS and CDR2 is FQNEAQ. This CDR3 has 17 amino acids. The junction had 7 bases not matched to a gene; V was cut back by 0 bases and J by 2 bases.

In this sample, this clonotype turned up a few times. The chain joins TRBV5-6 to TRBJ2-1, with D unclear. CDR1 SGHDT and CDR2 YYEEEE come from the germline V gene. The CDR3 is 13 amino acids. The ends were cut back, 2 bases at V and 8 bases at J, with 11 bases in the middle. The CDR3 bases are TGTGCCAGCAGCTTACTCCGGGCCCATGAGCAGTTCTTC. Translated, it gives CASSLLRAHEQFF.

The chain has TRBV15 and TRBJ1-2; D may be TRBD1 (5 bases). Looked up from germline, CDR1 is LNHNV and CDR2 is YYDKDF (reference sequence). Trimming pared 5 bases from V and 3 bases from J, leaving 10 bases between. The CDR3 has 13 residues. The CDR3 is CATSPGGYYGYTF. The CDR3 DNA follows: TGTGCCACCAGCCCTGGGGGGTACTATGGCTACACCTTC.